These T cell receptor beta chains were read from a single sample in a study of T cell repertoires in cytomegalovirus infection. Their antigen targets remain unknown. A single record per CDR3 protein comes from TCRdb applying MiXCR to the reads. The data contain a few hundred thousand distinct CDR3 sequences, roughly a third of them seen just once; the ten biggest clones take up about 17%. The source material was cultured PBMCs, sampled from culture after CMV antigen stimulation. The receptors come from a human donor in good health (CMV status not recorded). Some clones in this sample may be carry-over from other donors' samples. CDR3s include the opening cysteine and the closing phenylalanine or tryptophan. The D gene is left open where the match is weak. The size entry is marked missing in some rows and otherwise reads once, few, many or a size class.

clone_size d_call j_call v_call cdr3_aa cdr3_nt
. TRBD1 TRBJ1-1 TRBV10-3 CAIRTGTAFNTEAFF TGTGCCATCAGAACCGGGACAGCCTTTAACACTGAAGCTTTCTTT
. . TRBJ1-1 TRBV4-3 CASSSTQGLDTEAFF TGCGCCAGCAGCTCAACCCAGGGTTTGGACACTGAAGCTTTCTTT
many TRBD2 TRBJ2-7 TRBV11-2 CASSPRAGLAAYEQYF TGTGCCAGCAGCCCTCGGGCCGGACTAGCGGCCTACGAGCAGTACTTC
few . TRBJ1-2 TRBV9 CASARDTSFPNYGYTF TGTGCCAGCGCACGGGACACCTCATTTCCTAACTATGGCTACACCTTC
. TRBD1 TRBJ2-5 TRBV19 CASRNRGETQYF TGTGCCAGTAGGAACAGGGGTGAGACCCAGTACTTC
many . TRBJ1-5 TRBV7-4 CASSLTGPLRSNQPQHF TGTGCCAGCAGCTTAACAGGGCCGCTAAGGAGCAATCAGCCCCAGCATTTT
few TRBD1 TRBJ2-5 TRBV7-2 CASSTHQGAGETQYF TGTGCCAGCAGCACCCATCAGGGGGCCGGAGAGACCCAGTACTTC
. . TRBJ2-7 TRBV29-1 CSVDPGNEQYF TGCAGCGTTGACCCTGGCAACGAGCAGTACTTC
. . TRBJ2-2 TRBV12-3/TRBV12-4 CASSRTGAGELFF TGTGCCAGCAGTAGGACCGGGGCCGGGGAGCTGTTTTTT
. . TRBJ2-2 TRBV12-3/TRBV12-4 CASSLEANTGELFF TGTGCCAGCAGTTTGGAGGCGAACACCGGGGAGCTGTTTTTT
many . TRBJ2-2 TRBV12-3/TRBV12-4 CASSSGTGELFF TGTGCCAGCAGCTCCGGAACCGGGGAGCTGTTTTTT
few . TRBJ1-1 TRBV7-9 CASSRMRQLNTEAFF TGTGCCAGCAGCCGAATGAGACAACTAAACACTGAAGCTTTCTTT
few . TRBJ1-2 TRBV5-1 CASSLDIGLYYGYTF TGCGCCAGCAGCTTGGACATCGGACTTTACTATGGCTACACCTTC
few TRBD2 TRBJ2-1 TRBV6-5 CASSYQSGRLYNEQFF TGTGCCAGCAGTTACCAGAGCGGGAGGCTCTACAATGAGCAGTTCTTC
few . TRBJ1-1 TRBV14 CASSQAGTGMNTEAFF TGTGCCAGCAGCCAAGCAGGGACTGGAATGAACACTGAAGCTTTCTTT
few TRBD2 TRBJ2-1 TRBV5-6 CASSFGTISEQFF TGTGCCAGCAGCTTCGGGACTATCTCTGAGCAGTTCTTC
. . TRBJ1-1 TRBV6-6 CASSYSRTENTEAFF TGTGCCAGCAGTTACTCTCGGACAGAGAACACTGAAGCTTTCTTT
few . TRBJ2-2 TRBV2 CASRRLGVNTGELFF TGTGCCAGCAGGCGTCTCGGGGTAAACACCGGGGAGCTGTTTTTT
few . TRBJ1-2 TRBV7-2 CASSLKVYGYTF TGTGCCAGCAGCCTAAAGGTCTATGGCTACACCTTC
. . TRBJ2-3 TRBV6-5 CASTMTKATQYF TGTGCCAGCACCATGACTAAGGCTACGCAGTATTTT
. . TRBJ1-3 TRBV9 CASGTDASGNTIYF TGTGCCAGCGGCACAGATGCCTCTGGAAACACCATATATTTT
. . TRBJ2-1 TRBV7-2 CASSPEATLRGNEQLF TGTGCCAGCAGCCCCGAGGCTACCCTCCGAGGCAATGAGCAGCTCTTC
. TRBD2 TRBJ2-5 TRBV27 CASSGGTSGRRETQYF TGTGCCAGCAGTGGGGGGACTAGCGGGAGAAGAGAGACCCAGTACTTC
. . TRBJ2-2 TRBV7-8 CASSLGWGNTGELFF TGTGCCAGCAGCTTAGGATGGGGGAACACCGGGGAGCTGTTTTTT
. . TRBJ2-7 TRBV4-1 CASSQIGGSEQYF TGCGCCAGCAGCCAGATTGGAGGGAGCGAGCAGTACTTC
few TRBD2 TRBJ2-7 TRBV7-2 CASSLEGGAGLAGEQYF TGTGCCAGCAGCCTAGAAGGGGGCGCGGGACTAGCGGGCGAGCAGTACTTC
. . TRBJ2-3 TRBV12-3/TRBV12-4 CASRDLYGTDTQYF TGTGCCAGCAGAGACCTCTACGGGACAGATACGCAGTATTTT
many TRBD2 TRBJ2-6 TRBV29-1 CSVGLAGGTGANVLTF TGCAGCGTGGGACTAGCGGGAGGAACTGGGGCCAACGTCCTGACTTTC
. TRBD2 TRBJ2-1 TRBV29-1 CSISSGLNRRRHVEQFF TGCAGCATATCTAGCGGGCTAAATCGACGAAGGCACGTTGAGCAGTTCTTC
. TRBD1 TRBJ1-1 TRBV19 CASSIGGRQGARTEAFF TGTGCCAGTAGTATAGGGGGGCGGCAGGGGGCGCGGACTGAAGCTTTCTTT
. . TRBJ1-1 TRBV10-2 CASSETGRNTEAFF TGCGCCAGCAGTGAGACAGGTAGGAACACTGAAGCTTTCTTT
many . TRBJ2-3 TRBV7-2 CASTEQGIKGTQYF TGTGCCAGCACCGAACAGGGAATTAAGGGTACGCAGTATTTT
. . TRBJ1-2 TRBV7-9 CASSLEPGVAGGYTF TGTGCCAGCAGCTTAGAACCAGGGGTGGCCGGTGGCTACACCTTC
. TRBD2 TRBJ2-7 TRBV19 CASSMGLAGVGVYEQYF TGTGCCAGTAGTATGGGACTAGCGGGAGTTGGAGTCTACGAGCAGTACTTC
. . TRBJ1-4 TRBV19 CASRSGTQIGGLFF TGTGCCAGTAGGTCTGGGACACAAATTGGTGGACTGTTTTTT
. . TRBJ2-5 TRBV20-1 CSARPPQETQYF TGCAGTGCTAGACCGCCCCAAGAGACCCAGTACTTC
few TRBD2 TRBJ2-1 TRBV6-6 CASSGRREGYNEQFF TGTGCCAGCAGCGGAAGGCGGGAGGGCTACAATGAGCAGTTCTTC
few . TRBJ2-1 TRBV7-2 CASSTGFNEQFF TGTGCCAGCAGCACAGGGTTTAATGAGCAGTTCTTC
. TRBD2 TRBJ2-1 TRBV10-3 CAISEERTGTSLYNEQFF TGTGCCATCAGTGAGGAAAGAACCGGGACTAGCTTATACAATGAGCAGTTCTTC
. TRBD1 TRBJ1-4 TRBV5-1 CASSPGTGGTNEKLFF TGCGCCAGCAGCCCCGGGACAGGTGGAACTAATGAAAAACTGTTTTTT